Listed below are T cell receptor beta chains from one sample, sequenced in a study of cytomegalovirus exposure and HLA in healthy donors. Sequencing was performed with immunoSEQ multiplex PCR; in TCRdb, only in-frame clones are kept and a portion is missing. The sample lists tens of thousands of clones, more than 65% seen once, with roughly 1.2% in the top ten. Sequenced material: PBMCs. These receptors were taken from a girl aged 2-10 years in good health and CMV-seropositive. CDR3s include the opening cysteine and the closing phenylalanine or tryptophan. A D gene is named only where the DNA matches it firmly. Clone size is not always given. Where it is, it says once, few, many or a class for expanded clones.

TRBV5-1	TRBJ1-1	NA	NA	CASSLIGFGTEAFF	TGCGCCAGCAGCTTGATCGGGTTCGGCACTGAAGCTTTCTTT
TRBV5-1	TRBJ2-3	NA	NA	CASSLDLGEGSDTQYF	TGCGCCAGCAGCTTGGATCTCGGCGAGGGTTCTGATACGCAGTATTTT
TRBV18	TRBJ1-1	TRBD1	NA	CASSPPPGSQGGEAFF	TGTGCCAGCTCACCACCCCCGGGGAGCCAGGGGGGTGAAGCTTTCTTT
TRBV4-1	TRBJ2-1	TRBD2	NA	CASSQQGLLNEQFF	TGCGCCAGCAGCCAACAGGGACTACTCAATGAGCAGTTCTTC
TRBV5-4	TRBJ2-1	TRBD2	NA	CASSRGRGAGGVNEQFF	TGTGCCAGCAGCAGGGGGCGGGGAGCGGGAGGGGTCAATGAGCAGTTCTTC
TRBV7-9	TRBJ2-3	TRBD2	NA	CASSGGLAGVDTQYF	TGTGCCAGCAGCGGGGGACTAGCGGGAGTAGATACGCAGTATTTT
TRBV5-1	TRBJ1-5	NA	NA	CASSLASNQPQHF	TGCGCCAGCAGCTTGGCCTCGAATCAGCCCCAGCATTTT
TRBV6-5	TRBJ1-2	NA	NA	CASRNAQGSYGYTF	TGTGCCAGCAGAAACGCCCAGGGCTCCTATGGCTACACCTTC
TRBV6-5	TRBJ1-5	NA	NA	CASSYDRSENF	TGTGCCAGCAGTTACGACAGATCGGAGAATTTT
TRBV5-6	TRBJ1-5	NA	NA	CASSLAGFNQPQHF	TGTGCCAGCAGCTTGGCAGGGTTCAATCAGCCCCAGCATTTT
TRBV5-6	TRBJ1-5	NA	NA	CASSLRSQPQHF	TGTGCCAGCAGCTTAAGGAGTCAGCCCCAGCATTTT
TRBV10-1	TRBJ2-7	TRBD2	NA	CASSESLAGGYEQYF	TGCGCCAGCAGTGAGTCGCTAGCGGGAGGGTACGAGCAGTACTTC
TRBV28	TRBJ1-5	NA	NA	CASSFVDSRPQPQHF	TGTGCCAGCAGTTTCGTAGATTCCAGGCCTCAGCCCCAGCATTTT
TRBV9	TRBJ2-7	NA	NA	CASSALAESRYEQYF	TGTGCCAGCAGCGCCTTAGCAGAATCAAGGTACGAGCAGTACTTC
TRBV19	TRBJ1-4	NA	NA	CASSSPGVVNEKLFF	TGTGCCAGTAGTAGCCCCGGGGTCGTGAATGAAAAACTGTTTTTT
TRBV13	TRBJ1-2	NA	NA	CASSLGRSGKINGYTF	TGTGCCAGCAGCTTAGGCCGATCAGGGAAGATCAATGGCTACACCTTC
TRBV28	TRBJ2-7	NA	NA	CASSFPGASYEQYF	TGTGCCAGCAGTTTCCCAGGGGCAAGCTACGAGCAGTACTTC
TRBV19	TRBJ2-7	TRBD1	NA	CASSIPAGGLHEQYF	TGTGCCAGTAGTATCCCAGCAGGGGGCCTTCACGAGCAGTACTTC
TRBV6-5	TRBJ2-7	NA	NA	CASSLHGRAYEQYF	TGTGCCAGCAGTCTGCATGGCAGGGCCTACGAGCAGTACTTC
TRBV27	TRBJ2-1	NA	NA	CASRELGALNNEQFF	TGTGCCAGCAGGGAACTAGGTGCCCTTAACAATGAGCAGTTCTTC
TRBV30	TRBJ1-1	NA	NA	CAWSVSQGISEAFF	TGTGCCTGGAGTGTTTCGCAGGGTATCTCTGAAGCTTTCTTT
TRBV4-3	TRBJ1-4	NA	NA	CASSQDLRGRGESLFF	TGCGCCAGCAGCCAAGATCTCCGCGGGAGGGGTGAGAGTCTGTTTTTT
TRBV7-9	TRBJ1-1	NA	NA	CASSTRGGAGMNTEAFF	TGTGCCAGCAGCACTAGAGGGGGGGCCGGCATGAACACTGAAGCTTTCTTT
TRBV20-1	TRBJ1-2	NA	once	CSASGGYTF	TGCAGTGCTAGCGGTGGCTACACCTTC
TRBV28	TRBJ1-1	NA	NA	CASSVRRGSVDTEAFF	TGTGCCAGCAGTGTACGAAGGGGGAGTGTCGACACTGAAGCTTTCTTT
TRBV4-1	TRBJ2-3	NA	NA	CASSQENALAGDTQYF	TGCGCCAGCAGCCAAGAGAACGCACTTGCGGGAGATACGCAGTATTTT
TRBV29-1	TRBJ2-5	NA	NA	CSVGTGRGETQYF	TGCAGCGTTGGCACAGGGAGGGGAGAGACCCAGTACTTC
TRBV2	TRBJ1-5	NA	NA	CASATEIVYQPQHF	TGTGCCAGCGCAACAGAAATCGTCTATCAGCCCCAGCATTTT
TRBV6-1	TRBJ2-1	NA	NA	CASSDRTNNEQFF	TGTGCCAGCAGTGACCGGACAAACAATGAGCAGTTCTTC
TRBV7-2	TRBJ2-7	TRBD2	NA	CASSPVAGAGEQYF	TGTGCCAGCAGCCCCGTAGCGGGAGCGGGGGAGCAGTACTTC
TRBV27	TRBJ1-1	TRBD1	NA	CASSKTGEAFF	TGTGCCAGCAGCAAGACAGGGGAAGCTTTCTTT
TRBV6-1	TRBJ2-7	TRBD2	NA	CASRLGLADYEQYF	TGTGCCAGCCGACTTGGACTAGCGGACTACGAGCAGTACTTC
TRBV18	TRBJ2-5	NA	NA	CASSPRRPGETQYF	TGTGCCAGCTCACCAAGGAGGCCGGGAGAGACCCAGTACTTC
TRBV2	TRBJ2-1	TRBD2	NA	CASSQGLAGWNEQFF	TGTGCCAGCAGCCAAGGACTAGCGGGTTGGAATGAGCAGTTCTTC
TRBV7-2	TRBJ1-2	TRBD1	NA	CASSFQQGVGGYTF	TGTGCCAGCAGCTTTCAACAGGGGGTGGGTGGCTACACCTTC
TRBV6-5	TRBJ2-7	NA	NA	CASSYSNGGGQYEQYF	TGTGCCAGCAGTTACTCGAATGGCGGAGGGCAGTACGAGCAGTACTTC
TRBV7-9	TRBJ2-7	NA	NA	CASSPERALSPYEQYF	TGTGCCAGCAGCCCGGAGCGGGCACTAAGTCCCTACGAGCAGTACTTC
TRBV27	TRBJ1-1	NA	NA	CASSTGLTEAFF	TGTGCCAGCTCCACAGGGTTGACTGAAGCTTTCTTT
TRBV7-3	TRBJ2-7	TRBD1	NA	CASSPTGVEQYF	TGTGCCAGCAGCCCGACAGGGGTCGAGCAGTACTTC
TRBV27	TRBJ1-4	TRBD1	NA	CASSQGPNEKLFF	TGTGCCAGTTCACAGGGGCCCAATGAAAAACTGTTTTTT
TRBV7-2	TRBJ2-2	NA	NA	CASSWLQGELFF	TGTGCCAGCAGCTGGCTCCAAGGGGAGCTGTTTTTT
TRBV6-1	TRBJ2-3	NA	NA	CASSDRSDTQYF	TGTGCCAGCAGCGATCGGTCAGATACGCAGTATTTT
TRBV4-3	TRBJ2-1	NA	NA	CASNTRYERNYNEQFF	TGCGCCAGCAACACACGATACGAGCGGAACTACAATGAGCAGTTCTTC